This T cell receptor beta chain originates from a study of cytomegalovirus exposure and HLA in healthy donors. Primers: 60 Vbeta forward and 13 Jbeta reverse. Libraries were prepared by immunoSEQ multiplex PCR; TCRdb keeps only in-frame clonotypes and omits some of them. The repertoire holds fewer than 140,000 clones, about two thirds seen once, with approximately 0.74% in the top ten. V lost 10 bases and J lost 10, with 25 bases in between. Per the germline V gene, CDR1 is MNHEY and CDR2 is SVGAGI. The CDR3 has 14 residues. This clonotype was sampled from a boy between 10 and 17 years old in good health and CMV-seronegative. The V gene is TRBV6-5, the J gene TRBJ1-2; D not resolved. Sequenced material: PBMCs. CDR3 nucleotides: TGTGCCACTGCCGAGGAAGGCTTGGCCTCGGACTACACCTTC. Amino acids: CATAEEGLASDYTF.